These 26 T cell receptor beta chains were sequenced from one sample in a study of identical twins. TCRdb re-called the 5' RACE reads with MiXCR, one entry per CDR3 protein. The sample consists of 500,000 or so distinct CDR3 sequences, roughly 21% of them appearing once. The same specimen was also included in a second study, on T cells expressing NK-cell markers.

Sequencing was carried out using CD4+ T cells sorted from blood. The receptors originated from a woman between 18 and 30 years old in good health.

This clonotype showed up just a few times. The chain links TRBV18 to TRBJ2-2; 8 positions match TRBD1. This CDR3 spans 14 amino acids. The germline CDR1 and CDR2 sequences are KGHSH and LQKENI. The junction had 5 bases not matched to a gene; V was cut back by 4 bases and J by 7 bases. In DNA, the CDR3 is TGTGCCAGCTCACTGACAGGGGACGTCGGGGAGCTGTTTTTT. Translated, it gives CASSLTGDVGELFF.

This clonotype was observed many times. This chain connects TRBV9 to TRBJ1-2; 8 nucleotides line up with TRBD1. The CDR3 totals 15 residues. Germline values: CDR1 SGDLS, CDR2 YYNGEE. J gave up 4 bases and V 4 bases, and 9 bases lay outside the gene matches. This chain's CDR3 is CASSPGQGRGYGYTF. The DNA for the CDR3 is TGTGCCAGCAGCCCTGGACAGGGCCGAGGCTATGGCTACACCTTC.

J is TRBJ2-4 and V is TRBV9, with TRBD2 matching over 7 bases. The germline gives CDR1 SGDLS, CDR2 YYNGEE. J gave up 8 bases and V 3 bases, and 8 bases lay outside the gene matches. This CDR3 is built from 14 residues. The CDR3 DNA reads TGTGCCAGCAGCGGGGACTCGGCGGGGGACATTCAGTACTTC. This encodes CASSGDSAGDIQYF.

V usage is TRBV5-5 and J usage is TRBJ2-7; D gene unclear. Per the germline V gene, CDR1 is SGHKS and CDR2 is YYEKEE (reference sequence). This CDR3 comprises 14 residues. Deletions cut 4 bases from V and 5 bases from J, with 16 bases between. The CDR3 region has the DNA TGTGCCAGCAGCCGGGCCGTCTATCAGAACGAGCAGTACTTC. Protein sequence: CASSRAVYQNEQYF.

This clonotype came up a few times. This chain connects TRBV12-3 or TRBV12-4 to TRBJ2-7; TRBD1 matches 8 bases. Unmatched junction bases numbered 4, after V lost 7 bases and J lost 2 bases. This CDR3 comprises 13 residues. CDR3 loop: CASTTGQAYEQYF. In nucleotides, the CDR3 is TGTGCCAGCACCACGGGACAGGCCTACGAGCAGTACTTC.

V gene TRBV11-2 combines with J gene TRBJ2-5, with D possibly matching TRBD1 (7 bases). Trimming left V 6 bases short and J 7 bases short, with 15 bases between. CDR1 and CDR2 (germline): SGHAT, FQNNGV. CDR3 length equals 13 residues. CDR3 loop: CASSFTQGGTQYF. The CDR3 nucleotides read TGTGCCAGCAGTTTTACCCAGGGGGGGACCCAGTACTTC.

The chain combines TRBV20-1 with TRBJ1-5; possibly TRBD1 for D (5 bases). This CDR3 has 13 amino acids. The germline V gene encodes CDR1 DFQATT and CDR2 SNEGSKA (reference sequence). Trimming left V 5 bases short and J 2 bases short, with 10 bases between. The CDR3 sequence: CSAGGLGNQPQHF. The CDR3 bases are TGCAGTGCTGGGGGGTTGGGCAATCAGCCCCAGCATTTT.

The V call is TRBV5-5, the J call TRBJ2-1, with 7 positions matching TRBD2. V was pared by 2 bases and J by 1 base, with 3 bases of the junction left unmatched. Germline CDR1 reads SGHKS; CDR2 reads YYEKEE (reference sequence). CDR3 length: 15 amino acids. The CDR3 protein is CASSFNSGSYNEQFF. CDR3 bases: TGTGCCAGCAGCTTTAATAGCGGGTCCTACAATGAGCAGTTCTTC.

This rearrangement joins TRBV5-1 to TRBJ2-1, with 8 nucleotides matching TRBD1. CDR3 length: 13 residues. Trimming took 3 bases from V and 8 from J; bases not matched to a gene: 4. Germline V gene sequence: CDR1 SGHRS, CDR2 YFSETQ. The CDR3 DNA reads TGCGCCAGCAGCTCAGGGGGCGGGGATGAGCAGTTCTTC. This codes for CASSSGGGDEQFF.

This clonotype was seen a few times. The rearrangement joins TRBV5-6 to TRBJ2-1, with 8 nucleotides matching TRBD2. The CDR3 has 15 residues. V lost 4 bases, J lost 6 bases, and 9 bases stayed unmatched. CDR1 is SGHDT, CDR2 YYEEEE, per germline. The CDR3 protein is CASSLGPRGGNEQFF. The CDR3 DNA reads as TGTGCCAGCAGCCTGGGACCACGGGGGGGCAATGAGCAGTTCTTC.

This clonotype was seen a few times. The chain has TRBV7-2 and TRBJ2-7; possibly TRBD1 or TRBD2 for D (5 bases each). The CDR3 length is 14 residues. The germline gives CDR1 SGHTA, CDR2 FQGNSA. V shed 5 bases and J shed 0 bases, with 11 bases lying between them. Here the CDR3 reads CASSTGRNSYEQYF. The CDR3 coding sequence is TGTGCCAGCAGCACGGGACGGAACTCCTACGAGCAGTACTTC.

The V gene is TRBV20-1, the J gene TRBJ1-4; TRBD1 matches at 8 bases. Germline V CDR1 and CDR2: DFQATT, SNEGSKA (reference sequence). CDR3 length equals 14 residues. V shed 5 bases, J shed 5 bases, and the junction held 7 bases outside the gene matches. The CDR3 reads CSAPGGQVNEKLFF. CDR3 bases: TGCAGTGCTCCTGGGGGACAGGTCAATGAAAAACTGTTTTTT.

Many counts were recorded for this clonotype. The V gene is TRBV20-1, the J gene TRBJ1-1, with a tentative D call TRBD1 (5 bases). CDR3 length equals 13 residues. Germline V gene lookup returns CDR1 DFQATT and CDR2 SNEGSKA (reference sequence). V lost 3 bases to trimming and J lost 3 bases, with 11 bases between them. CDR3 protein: CSARSGWDTEAFF. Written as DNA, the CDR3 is TGCAGTGCTAGGTCAGGGTGGGACACTGAAGCTTTCTTT.

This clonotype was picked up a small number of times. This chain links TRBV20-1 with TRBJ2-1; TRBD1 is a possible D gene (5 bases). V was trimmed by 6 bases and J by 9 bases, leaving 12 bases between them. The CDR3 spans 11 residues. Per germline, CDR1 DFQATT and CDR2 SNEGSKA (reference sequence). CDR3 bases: TGCAGTGCCTATAGGGGCCGTGAGCAGTTCTTC. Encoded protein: CSAYRGREQFF.

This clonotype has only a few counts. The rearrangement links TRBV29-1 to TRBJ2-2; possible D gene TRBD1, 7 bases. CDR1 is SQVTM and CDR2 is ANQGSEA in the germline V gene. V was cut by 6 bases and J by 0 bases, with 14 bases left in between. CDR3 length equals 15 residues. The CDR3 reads CSVGAGGTNTGELFF. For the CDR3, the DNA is TGCAGCGTGGGGGCAGGGGGGACGAACACCGGGGAGCTGTTTTTT.

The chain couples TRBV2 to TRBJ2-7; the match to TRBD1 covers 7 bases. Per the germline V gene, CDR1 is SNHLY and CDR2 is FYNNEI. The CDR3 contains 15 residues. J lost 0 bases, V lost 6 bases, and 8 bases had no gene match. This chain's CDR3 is CASRKGQPVSYEQYF. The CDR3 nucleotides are TGTGCCAGCAGAAAGGGACAGCCGGTCTCCTACGAGCAGTACTTC.

The CDR3 DNA follows: TGTGCCAGCAGCTCCCCTCGTGAGGGCTCCTACGAGCAGTACTTC. Its protein product is CASSSPREGSYEQYF. The genes are TRBV11-2 and TRBJ2-7, with D possibly matching TRBD2 (5 bases). This CDR3 region has 15 residues. V gave up 4 bases and J gave up 0 bases, with 13 bases separating them. Germline CDR1 is SGHAT and CDR2 is FQNNGV.

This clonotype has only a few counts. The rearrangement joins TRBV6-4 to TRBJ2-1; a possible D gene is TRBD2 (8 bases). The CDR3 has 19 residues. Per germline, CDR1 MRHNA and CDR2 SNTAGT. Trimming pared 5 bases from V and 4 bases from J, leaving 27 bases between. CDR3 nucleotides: TGTGCCAGCAGTCGACAGGGAGTGGGGCTAGCGGGCCTATACAATGAGCAGTTCTTC. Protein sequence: CASSRQGVGLAGLYNEQFF.

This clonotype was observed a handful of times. DNA for the CDR3: TGCGCCAGCAGCCAAAGCGCAGGGGGCGACTATGGCTACACCTTC. This encodes CASSQSAGGDYGYTF. The chain combines TRBV4-3 with TRBJ1-2; TRBD1 matches at 8 bases. The trim removed 2 bases at V and 3 bases at J, leaving 5 bases unmatched. The CDR3 sequence is 15 residues long. Germline lookup yields CDR1 LGHNA and CDR2 YSLEER.

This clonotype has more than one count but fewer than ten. The CDR3 region has the DNA TGCAGTGCTTCACAGGGAGGTGAAAAACTGTTTTTT. Protein sequence: CSASQGGEKLFF. J is TRBJ1-4 and V is TRBV20-1, with D maybe TRBD1 (6 bases). V was shortened by 5 bases and J by 7 bases, with 11 bases between the two germline ends. The germline CDR1 and CDR2 sequences are DFQATT and SNEGSKA (reference sequence). The CDR3 contains 12 residues.

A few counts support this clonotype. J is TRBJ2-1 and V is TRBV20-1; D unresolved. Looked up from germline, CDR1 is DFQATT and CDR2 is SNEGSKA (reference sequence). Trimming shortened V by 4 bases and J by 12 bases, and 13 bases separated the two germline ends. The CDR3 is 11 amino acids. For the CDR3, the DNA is TGCAGTGCTATTAACACGAACCCGCAGTTCTTC. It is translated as CSAINTNPQFF.

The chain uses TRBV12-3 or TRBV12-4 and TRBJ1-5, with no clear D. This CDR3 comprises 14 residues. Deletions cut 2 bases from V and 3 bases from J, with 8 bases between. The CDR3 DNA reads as TGTGCCAGCAGTTTATCAGTTACCAATCAGCCCCAGCATTTT. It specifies CASSLSVTNQPQHF.

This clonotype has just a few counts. The chain's CDR3 is CASSKDGQGYGYTF. The CDR3 nucleotides are TGTGCCAGCAGCAAAGACGGACAGGGGTATGGCTACACCTTC. V is TRBV21-1 and J is TRBJ1-2; the table gives TRBD1 as D, unverified against the DNA. TRBV21-1 is termed a pseudogene. The CDR3 extends over 14 amino acids.

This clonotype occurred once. CDR3: CASSLGGLTEQFF. The CDR3 DNA reads TGTGCCAGCAGCTTGGGCGGCCTCACTGAGCAGTTCTTC. J is TRBJ2-1 and V is TRBV7-9; no clear D gene. V was pared by 3 bases and J by 9 bases, with 12 bases between. The CDR3 is 13 residues long. The germline V gene has CDR1 SEHNR and CDR2 FQNEAQ (reference sequence).

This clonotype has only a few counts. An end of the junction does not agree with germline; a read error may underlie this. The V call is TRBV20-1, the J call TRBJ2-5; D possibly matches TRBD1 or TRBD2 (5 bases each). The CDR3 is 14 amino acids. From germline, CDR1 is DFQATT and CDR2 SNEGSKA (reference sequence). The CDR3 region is CSAPPGLAQGTQYF. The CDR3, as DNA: TGCAGTGCCCCCCCGGGGCTGGCTCAAGGGACCCAGTACTTC.

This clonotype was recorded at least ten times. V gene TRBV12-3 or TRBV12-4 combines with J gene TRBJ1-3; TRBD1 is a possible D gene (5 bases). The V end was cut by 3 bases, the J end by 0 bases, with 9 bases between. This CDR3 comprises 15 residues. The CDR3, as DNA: TGTGCCAGCAGTTTCGGGACGAGCTCTGGAAACACCATATATTTT. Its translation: CASSFGTSSGNTIYF.